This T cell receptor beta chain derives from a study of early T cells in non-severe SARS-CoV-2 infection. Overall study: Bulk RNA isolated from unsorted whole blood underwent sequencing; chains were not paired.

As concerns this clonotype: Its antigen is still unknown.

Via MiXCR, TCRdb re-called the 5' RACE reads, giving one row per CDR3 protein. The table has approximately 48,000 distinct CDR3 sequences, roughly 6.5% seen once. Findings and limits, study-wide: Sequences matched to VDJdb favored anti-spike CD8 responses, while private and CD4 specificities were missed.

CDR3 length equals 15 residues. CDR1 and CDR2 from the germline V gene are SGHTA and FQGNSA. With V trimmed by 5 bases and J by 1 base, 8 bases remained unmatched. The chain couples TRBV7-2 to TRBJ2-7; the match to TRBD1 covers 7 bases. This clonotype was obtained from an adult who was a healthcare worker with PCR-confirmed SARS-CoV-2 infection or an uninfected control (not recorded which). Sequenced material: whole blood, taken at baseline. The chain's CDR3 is CASSPGQLSSYEQYF. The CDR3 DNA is TGTGCCAGCAGCCCGGGACAGCTAAGTTCCTACGAGCAGTACTTC.